This is a list of T cell receptor beta chains from one sample in a study of cytomegalovirus exposure and HLA in healthy donors. Method: immunoSEQ multiplex PCR; TCRdb's copy keeps in-frame clones and lacks some. The profile covers roughly 200,000 clones, with approximately 89% appearing a single time and 7.2% taken by the ten largest. The sequencing input was PBMCs. These receptor sequences come from a man younger than 45 in good health and CMV-seropositive. Each CDR3 is given with its conserved first and last residue. D genes are given only for firm matches. Part of the rows lack a size; the others show once, few, many or a class for expanded clones.

TRBV28	-	TRBJ2-3	TRBD2	CASSLGTSGSSTDTQYF	TGTGCCAGCAGCCTCGGGACTAGCGGGTCTAGCACAGATACGCAGTATTTT
TRBV7-6	-	TRBJ2-2	TRBD2	CASSPGTRGTGELFF	TGTGCCAGCAGCCCCGGGACTAGAGGCACCGGGGAGCTGTTTTTT
TRBV7-2	once	TRBJ2-7	TRBD2	CASSHGTSGRASYEQYF	TGTGCCAGCAGCCACGGGACTAGCGGGAGGGCGTCCTACGAGCAGTACTTC
TRBV6-1	-	TRBJ2-7	TRBD1	CASSFSGQEFYEQYF	TGTGCCAGCAGTTTTTCAGGACAGGAGTTCTACGAGCAGTACTTC
TRBV7-9	-	TRBJ1-5	-	CASSLGGSWLQPQHF	TGTGCCAGCAGCTTAGGAGGGTCTTGGCTTCAGCCCCAGCATTTT
TRBV7-9	-	TRBJ1-2	-	CASSLGLAAEEDGYTF	TGTGCCAGCAGCTTAGGATTAGCAGCTGAGGAGGATGGCTACACCTTC
TRBV5-1	few	TRBJ1-3	-	CASSLDGNSGNTIYF	TGCGCCAGCAGCTTGGACGGTAACTCTGGAAACACCATATATTTT
TRBV2	-	TRBJ1-2	-	CASSPTGGSNYGYTF	TGTGCCAGCAGTCCAACGGGGGGATCTAACTATGGCTACACCTTC
TRBV5-1	-	TRBJ1-6	TRBD1	CASSPGQTNSPLHF	TGCGCCAGCAGCCCGGGACAGACGAATTCACCCCTCCACTTT
TRBV27	-	TRBJ1-1	TRBD1	CASSSGQGRNTEAFF	TGTGCCAGCAGTTCAGGACAGGGGAGGAACACTGAAGCTTTCTTT
TRBV27	-	TRBJ1-4	-	CASSLEGEKLFF	TGTGCCAGCAGTTTGGAGGGAGAAAAACTGTTTTTT
TRBV29-1	-	TRBJ1-1	TRBD1	CSAMTGSNTEAFF	TGCAGCGCCATGACAGGGTCGAACACTGAAGCTTTCTTT
TRBV5-6	-	TRBJ1-1	-	CASSFLTVNTEAFF	TGTGCCAGCAGCTTTTTGACAGTGAACACTGAAGCTTTCTTT
TRBV4-3	-	TRBJ2-7	TRBD1	CASSPSRGQAEQYF	TGCGCCAGCAGCCCCTCCCGAGGACAGGCCGAGCAGTACTTC
TRBV7-9	-	TRBJ2-2	-	CASSPTPGELFF	TGTGCCAGCAGCCCTACACCCGGGGAGCTGTTTTTT
TRBV4-2	-	TRBJ2-7	TRBD2	CASSPTSGSSYEQYF	TGTGCCAGCAGCCCAACTAGCGGGAGCTCCTACGAGCAGTACTTC
TRBV6-4	-	TRBJ1-2	-	CASSDRGSGYTF	TGTGCCAGCAGTGACCGGGGATCTGGCTACACCTTC
TRBV7-2	-	TRBJ2-7	TRBD1	CASVRQGYPYEQYF	TGTGCCAGCGTAAGACAGGGGTACCCCTACGAGCAGTACTTC
TRBV7-2	once	TRBJ1-2	-	CASSLQAGYGYTF	TGTGCCAGCAGCTTACAGGCGGGGTATGGCTACACCTTC
TRBV13	-	TRBJ2-3	-	CASSFQGQSTDTQYF	TGTGCCAGCAGCTTTCAGGGACAAAGCACAGATACGCAGTATTTT
TRBV11-3	-	TRBJ2-3	-	CASSPAQGVTDTQYF	TGTGCCAGCAGCCCCGCGCAGGGTGTCACAGATACGCAGTATTTT
TRBV6-6	-	TRBJ2-7	-	CASSYGGIHEQYF	TGTGCCAGCAGTTACGGGGGCATCCACGAGCAGTACTTC
TRBV7-6	once	TRBJ2-2	-	CASSLLAGGTPNTGELFF	TGTGCCAGCAGCCTCTTAGCTGGGGGCACCCCGAACACCGGGGAGCTGTTTTTT
TRBV2	few	TRBJ2-1	TRBD2	CASRSRTSASYNEQFF	TGTGCCAGCAGGTCGAGGACTAGCGCCTCCTACAATGAGCAGTTCTTC
TRBV2	-	TRBJ1-1	-	CASHPGNTEAFF	TGTGCCAGCCATCCGGGGAACACTGAAGCTTTCTTT
TRBV11-2	-	TRBJ2-2	TRBD2	CASSSQRETGELFF	TGTGCCAGCAGCTCCCAGCGGGAGACCGGGGAGCTGTTTTTT
TRBV29-1	-	TRBJ2-7	-	CSVGDPYEQYF	TGCAGCGTTGGGGATCCCTACGAGCAGTACTTC
TRBV13	-	TRBJ1-4	TRBD1	CASSSRDRVEKLFF	TGTGCCAGCAGCTCCCGGGACAGGGTTGAAAAACTGTTTTTT
TRBV5-1	-	TRBJ2-2	-	CASSLPGLPGTGELFF	TGCGCCAGCAGCCTTCCGGGGCTCCCGGGGACCGGGGAGCTGTTTTTT
TRBV6-5	-	TRBJ1-2	-	CASSYSAAVGGYTF	TGTGCCAGCAGTTACTCTGCGGCAGTCGGAGGCTACACCTTC
TRBV5-1	-	TRBJ2-7	-	CASSSDGASGNYEQYF	TGCGCCAGCAGCTCCGACGGGGCCAGTGGGAACTACGAGCAGTACTTC
TRBV5-1	-	TRBJ1-1	TRBD1	CASSSRPLTGTALRGNTEAFF	TGCGCCAGCAGCTCTCGACCACTCACCGGGACAGCCCTGCGCGGGAACACTGAAGCTTTCTTT
TRBV6-1	-	TRBJ2-1	-	CASGLSYNEQFF	TGTGCCAGCGGGCTCTCCTACAATGAGCAGTTCTTC
TRBV5-1	-	TRBJ2-1	-	CASSQPTANEQFF	TGCGCCAGCAGCCAACCGACTGCTAATGAGCAGTTCTTC
TRBV6-5	-	TRBJ1-2	TRBD1	CASSYSGEQQGGYTF	TGTGCCAGCAGTTACTCGGGCGAACAACAGGGGGGCTACACCTTC
TRBV4-1	-	TRBJ1-2	-	CASSQDNGGDNYGYTF	TGCGCCAGCAGCCAAGATAACGGGGGTGATAACTATGGCTACACCTTC
TRBV4-1	-	TRBJ2-1	TRBD2	CASSQELAGVNEQFF	TGCGCCAGCAGCCAAGAACTAGCGGGAGTCAATGAGCAGTTCTTC
TRBV19	-	TRBJ1-5	-	CASSIENQPQHF	TGTGCCAGTAGTATAGAAAATCAGCCCCAGCATTTT
TRBV6-5	-	TRBJ2-7	-	CASSPDMGQYF	TGTGCCAGCAGTCCTGATATGGGGCAGTACTTC
TRBV5-1	-	TRBJ1-6	TRBD1	CASSPGQPNSPLHF	TGCGCCAGCAGCCCGGGACAGCCAAATTCACCCCTCCACTTT
TRBV2	-	TRBJ2-6	-	CASGGGPGANVLTF	TGTGCCAGCGGAGGTGGCCCTGGGGCCAACGTCCTGACTTTC